This T cell receptor beta chain came from a study of low-dose radiotherapy and immunotherapy resistance in tumors. This clonotype was seen repeatedly, ten times or more. TRAV- and TRBV-specific primers primed first-strand cDNA, covering alpha and beta chains. TCRs underwent about 22 PCR cycles of amplification with a constant-region primer and V-primer adapter. The authors amplified isolated mRNA by in vitro transcription. TCRdb analysed the reads with MiXCR anew, one entry per CDR3 protein. The sample lists 65,000 to 100,000 distinct CDR3 sequences, 15% to 20% occurring once. Time point denoted: before trial treatment. CDR3 length equals 13 residues. Trimming removed 3 bases from V and 3 bases from J, with 7 bases in between. Per the germline V gene, CDR1 is PRHDT and CDR2 is FYEKMQ (reference sequence).

The TCR was taken from a male donor with prostate cancer. The specimen was PBMCs, collected before treatment. The J gene is TRBJ2-3, the V gene TRBV13, with D possibly being TRBD2 (6 bases). The chain's CDR3 is CASSFRGTDTQYF. The CDR3 DNA is TGTGCCAGCAGCTTCCGGGGGACAGATACGCAGTATTTT.